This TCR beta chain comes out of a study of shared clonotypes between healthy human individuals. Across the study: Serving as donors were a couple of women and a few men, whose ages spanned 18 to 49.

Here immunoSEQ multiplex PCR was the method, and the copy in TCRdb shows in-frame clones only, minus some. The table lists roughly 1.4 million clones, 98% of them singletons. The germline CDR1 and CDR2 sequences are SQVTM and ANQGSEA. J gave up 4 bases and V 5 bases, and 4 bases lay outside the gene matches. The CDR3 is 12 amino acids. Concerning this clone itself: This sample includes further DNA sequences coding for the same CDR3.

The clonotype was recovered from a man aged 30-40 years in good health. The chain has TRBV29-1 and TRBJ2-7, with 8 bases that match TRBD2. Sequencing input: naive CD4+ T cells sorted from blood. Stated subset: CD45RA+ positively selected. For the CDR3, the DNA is TGCAGCGTTTCAAGCGGGAGTTACGAGCAGTACTTC. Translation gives CSVSSGSYEQYF.